This T cell receptor (beta chain) was recorded in a study of blood T cell repertoires in COVID-19 (TCRdb year 2020). In terms of the full investigation: Samples from collaborators originated in the United States, Italy and Spain and spanned both the acute and convalescent phases of COVID-19. The dataset comprised deeply sampled blood TCRbeta repertoires from subjects exposed to, actively infected with, or recovered from COVID-19. Where available, HLA class I and class II types were taken from metadata supplied by the sample provider and were not determined by assay-based typing. The samples were drawn from the first 160 participants of the ongoing ImmuneRACE study and from over 950 subjects provided by 6 global collaborators. The prospective study material was composed of cDNA or gDNA derived from T cells, B-cell-depleted T cells, or PBMCs. A freely available public database, intended as a resource for researchers studying the immune response to SARS-CoV-2, is where the repertoires were released. Nearly every sample came with metadata listing a de-identified subject ID, COVID-19 status, age in years and sex. What the work shows at the level of the full study, not this receptor alone: Clinical and demographic metadata were provided uncurated, with the amount varying by source and participant.

The immunoSEQ Assay, a bias-controlled multiplex PCR, was used to amplify TCRbeta CDR3 regions from genomic DNA. Per the authors' processing: The number of nucleated cells in each sample was estimated by amplification of reference gene primers within the assay. To quantify the absolute abundance of each unique TCRbeta CDR3 rearrangement, sequence reads were collapsed and filtered. For each sample, productive Simpson clonality was calculated as the square root of Simpson's diversity index across productive rearrangements. TCRdb stores this immuneACCESS table with in-frame sequences only. Part of the clones is absent; in the studies checked, under half of the shortfall reflects unresolved V genes, and no reason is known for the rest. The V and J calls and clone size were taken over from that table, and D and trimming were inferred from the DNA. Recorded for this sample are under 200,000 clones; approximately 85% of them occurred a single time. The ten largest clones represent approximately 7.7% of the sample.

Samples from volunteer blood donors who had recovered from COVID-19 were contributed by a second Seattle source. The collaborating institutions used their own protocols to collect whole blood in K2EDTA tubes. For TCRbeta analysis, collaborators shipped samples in one of three forms: frozen whole blood, isolated PBMCs, or DNA extracted from either of those sample types. Clipping removes 5 bases from V and 8 bases from J, with 9 as the unmatched junction base count. Including the terminal cysteine and phenylalanine, the CDR3 comprises 14 residues. Kept here is only the CDR3 DNA, which spans 42 bases and is read in frame from base 1. Based on the germline V gene (reference sequence), the CDR1 and CDR2 sequences are SEHNR and FQNEAQ. Of note for this clone: The antigen it recognizes is unknown. It has no much larger one-base neighbor in the sample; base qualities were not kept.

The rearranged chain carries TRBV7-9 and TRBJ1-1, with 9 central nucleotides matching TRBD1. The source of this sequence is a man in his forties or fifties who had recovered from COVID-19. Sequencing was performed on peripheral blood. The CDR3 region has the sequence CASSPKGQGIEAFF. The DNA sequence is TGTGCCAGCAGCCCCAAAGGACAGGGGATCGAAGCTTTCTTT.